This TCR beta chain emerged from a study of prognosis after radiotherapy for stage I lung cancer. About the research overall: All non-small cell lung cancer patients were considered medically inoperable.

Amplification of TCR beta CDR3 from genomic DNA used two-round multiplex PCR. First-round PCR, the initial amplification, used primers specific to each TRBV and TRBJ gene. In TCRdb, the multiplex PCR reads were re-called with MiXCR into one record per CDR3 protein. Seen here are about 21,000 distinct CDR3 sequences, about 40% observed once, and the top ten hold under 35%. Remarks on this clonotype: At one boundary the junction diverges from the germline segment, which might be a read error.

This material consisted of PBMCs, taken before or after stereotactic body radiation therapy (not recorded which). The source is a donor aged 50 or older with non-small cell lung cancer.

In nucleotides, the CDR3 is TGTGCCTGGAGTGTACAAGGGGGAGACGGCTACAACTTC. This translates into CAWSVQGGDGYNF. This chain uses TRBV30 with TRBJ1-2; TRBD1 might be the D (6 bases). Per the germline V gene, CDR1 is GTSNPN and CDR2 is SVGIG (reference sequence). This CDR3 has 13 residues.